This T cell receptor beta chain was captured by sequencing in a study of metastatic and nonmetastatic thyroid tumors. Study overall: Across peripheral blood and tumor or nodule tissue samples taken from malignant and benign thyroid patients, the repertoires were compared with one another.

Germline CDR1 is SGHVS and CDR2 is FNYEAQ. The CDR3 loop spans 17 amino acids. The ends lost 2 bases at V and 3 bases at J; junction bases unmatched: 8. This clone has ten or more counts. TCRdb ran MiXCR on the PCR reads. There are tens of thousands of clones in the sample; approximately 20% occur only once, and around 4.6% lies in the top ten. All patients were treatment-naive before thyroid surgery. This TCR came from a female donor with papillary thyroid cancer or a benign thyroid nodule (not recorded which). Some clones in this sample may be carry-over from other donors' samples. Sequenced material: adjacent normal tissue. J is TRBJ1-3 and V is TRBV7-6, with 9 bases matching TRBD1. CDR3 coding DNA: TGTGCCAGCAGCTTACCTCCGAACAGGGGGCTTGGAAACACCATATATTTT. This sequence encodes CASSLPPNRGLGNTIYF.